These T cell receptor beta chains were read from a single sample in a study of blood T cell repertoires in COVID-19. The data were produced by immunoSEQ multiplex PCR, yet TCRdb's version contains in-frame clones alone and is incomplete. The data hold about 180,000 clones, with around 90% observed a single time. The sequencing sample was made of PBMCs or T cells enriched from blood (not recorded which). The source of these receptors is a woman aged 18-29 years who had recovered from COVID-19. Each CDR3 is given with its conserved first and last residue. Fields, in order: D gene, V gene, clone size, J gene, CDR3 protein, CDR3 DNA. The D gene is left open where the match is weak. Not every row has a clone size; where given, it reads once, few, many or a size class.

.	TRBV27	.	TRBJ1-1	CASSIGGIEAFF	TGTGCCAGCAGTATCGGAGGTATTGAAGCTTTCTTT
TRBD2	TRBV18	.	TRBJ2-1	CASFRGGGYNEQFF	TGTGCCAGCTTCCGGGGGGGAGGCTACAATGAGCAGTTCTTC
.	TRBV19	.	TRBJ1-3	CASTKLQTGLSGNTIYF	TGTGCCAGTACAAAGTTACAGACAGGACTCTCTGGAAACACCATATATTTT
TRBD2	TRBV6-4	.	TRBJ2-1	CASSERGGANEQFF	TGTGCCAGCAGTGAACGCGGGGGGGCTAATGAGCAGTTCTTC
TRBD1	TRBV7-6	.	TRBJ1-2	CASSPSPGQTNYGYTF	TGTGCCAGCAGCCCTTCACCGGGACAGACTAACTATGGCTACACCTTC
TRBD2	TRBV10-2	.	TRBJ2-3	CASSESGLATDTQYF	TGCGCCAGCAGTGAGTCCGGACTAGCAACAGATACGCAGTATTTT
.	TRBV7-2	.	TRBJ1-2	CASSLGSTPDYGYTF	TGTGCCAGCAGCTTAGGGTCGACACCGGACTATGGCTACACCTTC
.	TRBV6-2/TRBV6-3	.	TRBJ1-1	CASSYSISDNTEAFF	TGTGCCAGCAGTTACTCGATCAGTGATAACACTGAAGCTTTCTTT
TRBD1	TRBV5-1	.	TRBJ2-7	CASSLGTGLPEQYF	TGCGCCAGCAGCTTGGGGACAGGCCTGCCAGAGCAGTACTTC
.	TRBV6-2/TRBV6-3	.	TRBJ2-1	CASSPNRGEQFF	TGTGCCAGCAGTCCGAATAGGGGGGAGCAGTTCTTC
.	TRBV7-8	.	TRBJ1-1	CASSSPGGKAFF	TGTGCCAGCAGCTCACCTGGGGGGAAAGCTTTCTTT
TRBD2	TRBV4-1	.	TRBJ2-7	CASSHSLAGVRSYEQYF	TGCGCCAGCAGCCACTCCCTAGCGGGAGTGAGGTCCTACGAGCAGTACTTC
TRBD1	TRBV30	.	TRBJ1-1	CAWGEGTGGAAFF	TGTGCCTGGGGAGAAGGGACAGGGGGCGCGGCTTTCTTT
.	TRBV3-1/TRBV3-2	few	TRBJ1-3	CASSRNSPGNTIYF	TGTGCCAGCAGCCGTAACTCTCCGGGAAACACCATATATTTT
TRBD2	TRBV27	.	TRBJ2-5	CASSLGLAGGASQETQYF	TGTGCCAGCAGCCTTGGACTAGCGGGAGGAGCCAGCCAAGAGACCCAGTACTTC
TRBD2	TRBV25-1	.	TRBJ2-7	CASSVMGGEYEQYF	TGTGCCAGCAGTGTAATGGGAGGGGAATACGAGCAGTACTTC
.	TRBV28	.	TRBJ2-4	CASSSAGPLEVKNIQYF	TGTGCCAGCAGTTCCGCGGGCCCATTGGAGGTCAAAAACATTCAGTACTTC
.	TRBV7-2	.	TRBJ2-1	CASSYVGVYNEQFF	TGTGCCAGCAGTTACGTAGGAGTCTACAATGAGCAGTTCTTC
.	TRBV4-2	.	TRBJ2-1	CASSQSLELVMEQFF	TGTGCCAGCAGCCAATCTCTGGAGTTAGTAATGGAGCAGTTCTTC
TRBD2	TRBV3-1/TRBV3-2	.	TRBJ2-2	CASSLRLAAELFF	TGTGCCAGCAGCCTCAGACTAGCGGCGGAGCTGTTTTTT
TRBD1	TRBV5-1	.	TRBJ2-2	CASSLAPVTGRAGELFF	TGCGCCAGCAGCTTGGCGCCGGTGACAGGGCGAGCCGGGGAGCTGTTTTTT
.	TRBV2	.	TRBJ1-1	CASSGLGAIPEAFF	TGTGCCAGCAGTGGTCTGGGAGCTATCCCTGAAGCTTTCTTT
.	TRBV9	.	TRBJ2-1	CASSVGFDSNEQFF	TGTGCCAGCAGCGTAGGCTTTGACAGCAATGAGCAGTTCTTC
.	TRBV19	once	TRBJ2-1	CASSIGSSNEQFF	TGTGCCAGTAGTATAGGGTCCAGCAATGAGCAGTTCTTC
TRBD1	TRBV4-1	.	TRBJ1-1	CASSQDGRTGSLNTEAFF	TGCGCCAGCAGCCAAGATGGCCGGACAGGGAGCTTGAACACTGAAGCTTTCTTT
TRBD1	TRBV24-1	.	TRBJ1-5	CATSDPDRGGNQPQHF	TGTGCCACCAGTGACCCGGACAGGGGAGGCAATCAGCCCCAGCATTTT
.	TRBV6-2/TRBV6-3	.	TRBJ1-5	CASSYQPEGPQHF	TGTGCCAGCAGTTACCAGCCCGAGGGGCCCCAGCATTTT
TRBD2	TRBV10-3	few	TRBJ2-7	CAISDPTSGDAYEQYF	TGTGCCATCAGCGACCCCACTAGCGGAGACGCCTACGAGCAGTACTTC
.	TRBV5-4	.	TRBJ1-2	CASSLDSNGYTF	TGTGCCAGCAGCTTGGACAGTAATGGCTACACCTTC
.	TRBV2	once	TRBJ2-3	CASSEDSGTDTQYF	TGTGCCAGCAGTGAGGACAGTGGCACAGATACGCAGTATTTT
.	TRBV20-1	.	TRBJ2-7	CSASPGEGVLEQYF	TGCAGTGCTAGTCCCGGAGAGGGTGTCCTCGAGCAGTACTTC
TRBD1	TRBV10-3	.	TRBJ1-2	CAISQDRGNYGYTF	TGTGCCATCAGCCAAGACAGGGGTAACTATGGCTACACCTTC
TRBD1	TRBV2	.	TRBJ2-1	CASSPGTGSNEQFF	TGTGCCAGCAGCCCCGGGACAGGGTCGAATGAGCAGTTCTTC
.	TRBV2	few	TRBJ1-6	CASSLQGFTARPYNSPLHF	TGTGCCAGCAGCCTACAGGGTTTCACGGCCCGCCCCTATAATTCACCCCTCCACTTT
TRBD2	TRBV3-1/TRBV3-2	.	TRBJ2-1	CASSQWGGPTLAGAHNEQFF	TGTGCCAGCAGCCAATGGGGGGGGCCGACACTAGCGGGAGCCCACAATGAGCAGTTCTTC
.	TRBV27	.	TRBJ2-1	CASSLFWGEVSYNEQFF	TGTGCCAGCAGTTTATTTTGGGGGGAAGTCTCCTACAATGAGCAGTTCTTC
.	TRBV10-1	.	TRBJ1-5	CASSESGLQPQHF	TGCGCCAGCAGTGAGTCGGGCCTCCAGCCCCAGCATTTT
TRBD1	TRBV6-5	.	TRBJ2-3	CASSFEGQVPDTQYF	TGTGCCAGCAGTTTTGAGGGACAGGTGCCAGATACGCAGTATTTT
.	TRBV7-2	.	TRBJ2-7	CASSLRLGANEQYF	TGTGCCAGCAGCTTAAGGCTAGGGGCCAACGAGCAGTACTTC
TRBD2	TRBV28	.	TRBJ2-7	CASSLPGLAGIYEQYF	TGTGCCAGCAGTTTACCGGGACTAGCGGGAATCTACGAGCAGTACTTC
.	TRBV5-5	.	TRBJ1-5	CASSLEEARQPQHF	TGTGCCAGCAGCTTGGAGGAGGCCCGGCAGCCCCAGCATTTT